What follows describes a single TCR beta chain. Its antigen is currently unknown. The sample is drawn from a study of PD-1 blockade in classical Hodgkin lymphoma. Points from the study as a whole: Sources of repertoire differences remain undefined, possibly disease activity or prior therapy. Those achieving complete response showed baseline diversity like newly diagnosed patients.

Time point: cycle 4 day 1 (C4D1), after about 6 weeks of nivolumab. Brentuximab vedotin exposure varied, and every patient relapsed after autologous stem cell transplantation. Profiling relied on immunoSEQ multiplex PCR, and the TCRdb table lists in-frame clones only, not all of them. In the table there are tens of thousands of clones, roughly 92% of which are singletons. The CDR3 totals 16 residues. Trimming took off 3 bases at V and 3 bases at J, with 15 bases between the two ends. CDR1 SGHNT and CDR2 YYREEE come from the germline V gene (reference sequence). The chain carries TRBV5-4 and TRBJ1-4; a possible D gene is TRBD1 (6 bases). The material sequenced was peripheral blood mononuclear cells (PBMCs), taken before the fourth cycle of nivolumab. The origin of this receptor is a human donor with classical Hodgkin lymphoma. CDR3 region: CASSSGGHGSNEKLFF. In DNA, the CDR3 is TGTGCCAGCAGCTCTGGGGGGCACGGATCTAATGAAAAACTGTTTTTT.